This TCR beta chain is from a study of read filtering for tumor transcriptome and immune sequencing. Study-level findings and limits: IR-seq and RNA-seq agreed better without single-read clonotypes.

V lost 2 bases, J lost 0 bases, and 11 bases lay in between. The CDR3 length is 17 residues. Germline CDR1 SEHNR, CDR2 FQNEAQ (reference sequence). A note on this clonotype: Antigen specificity is unknown.

From roughly 390 ng of RNA, a library with molecular barcoded alpha/delta and beta/gamma adaptors was made. TCRdb itself ran the reads through MiXCR, one entry per CDR3 protein. This table has 55,000 to 60,000 distinct CDR3 sequences, more than 9% appearing once. Sequencing used a population of CD138-negative cells sorted from bone marrow. J is TRBJ2-6 and V is TRBV7-9; D ambiguous. This clonotype originated in a donor older than 35 with multiple myeloma. CDR3 loop: CASSLTNSVSGANVLTF. The CDR3 DNA follows: TGTGCCAGCAGCTTAACGAACAGCGTCTCTGGGGCCAACGTCCTGACTTTC. Using reference TRBV7-9 and TRBJ2-6 for the parts outside the CDR3, the full variable domain is DTGVSQNPRHKITKRGQNVTFRCDPISEHNRLYWYRQTLGQGPEFLTYFQNEAQLEKSRLLSDRFSAERPKGSFSTLEIQRTEQGDSAMYLCASSLTNSVSGANVLTFGAGSRLTVL.